The clone carrying this TCR beta chain was recorded many times. Each CDR3 protein is one row after TCRdb ran MiXCR on the reads. This table has some 250,000 distinct CDR3 sequences, 9.1% appearing once. These data are taken from a study of T cell repertoires in cytomegalovirus infection. Study-level background: Based on public TCR beta signatures, there were indications of CMV infection and of a matching HLA type.

The V and J ends lost 5 bases and 0 bases, in that order; junction bases with no gene match: 5. Germline CDR1 and CDR2: SGHTA and FQGNSA. The CDR3 covers 18 residues. The sequenced material came from PBMCs. This rearrangement joins TRBV7-2 to TRBJ2-6; TRBD2 matches 12 bases. This receptor was identified in a human donor in good health (CMV status not recorded). Some clones in this sample may be carry-over from other donors' samples. CDR3 in amino acids: CASSATSGGRSGANVLTF. For the CDR3, the DNA is TGTGCCAGCAGCGCGACTAGCGGGGGTCGCTCTGGGGCCAACGTCCTGACTTTC.